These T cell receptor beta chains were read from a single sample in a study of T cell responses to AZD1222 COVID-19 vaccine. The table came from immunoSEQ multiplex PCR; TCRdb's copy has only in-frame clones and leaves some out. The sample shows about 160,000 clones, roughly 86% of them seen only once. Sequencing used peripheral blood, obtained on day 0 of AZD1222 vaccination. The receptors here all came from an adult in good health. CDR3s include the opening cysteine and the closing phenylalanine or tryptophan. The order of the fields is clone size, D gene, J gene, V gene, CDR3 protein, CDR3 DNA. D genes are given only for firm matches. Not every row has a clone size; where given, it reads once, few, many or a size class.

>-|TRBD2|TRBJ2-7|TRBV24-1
CATSPTSGPSYEQYF
TGTGCCACCAGCCCGACTAGCGGGCCTTCTTACGAGCAGTACTTC
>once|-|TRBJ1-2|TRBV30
CAWIKDFTFNYGYTF
TGTGCCTGGATTAAGGACTTTACTTTCAACTATGGCTACACCTTC
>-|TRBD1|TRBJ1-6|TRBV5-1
CASSLDRGNSPLHF
TGCGCCAGCAGCCTGGACAGGGGGAATTCACCCCTCCACTTT
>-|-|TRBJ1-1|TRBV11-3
CASSGGGRREAFF
TGTGCCAGCAGCGGGGGTGGACGGAGGGAAGCTTTCTTT
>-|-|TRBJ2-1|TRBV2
CASSAASEDNEQFF
TGTGCCAGCAGTGCAGCGTCTGAGGACAATGAGCAGTTCTTC
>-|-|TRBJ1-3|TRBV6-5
CASRGDLGYTIYF
TGTGCCAGCAGAGGAGACCTGGGTTACACCATATATTTT
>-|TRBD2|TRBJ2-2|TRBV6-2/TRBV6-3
CASSFGLAGQGGELFF
TGTGCCAGCAGCTTCGGACTAGCGGGACAGGGCGGGGAGCTGTTTTTT
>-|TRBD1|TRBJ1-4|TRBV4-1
CASSLSGTGYHEKLFF
TGCGCCAGCAGCCTATCTGGGACAGGGTATCATGAAAAACTGTTTTTT
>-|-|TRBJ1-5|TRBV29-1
CSVVYGNQPQHF
TGCAGCGTTGTGTACGGGAATCAGCCCCAGCATTTT
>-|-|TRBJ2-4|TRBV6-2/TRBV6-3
CASSYSAQGAPGNLIQYF
TGTGCCAGCAGTTACTCAGCACAGGGTGCCCCCGGAAATCTTATTCAGTACTTC
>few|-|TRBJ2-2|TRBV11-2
CASSLQGIVNTGELFF
TGTGCCAGCAGCTTACAGGGAATAGTGAACACCGGGGAGCTGTTTTTT
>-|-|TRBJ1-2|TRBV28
CATTRANYGYTF
TGTGCCACAACAAGGGCCAACTATGGCTACACCTTC
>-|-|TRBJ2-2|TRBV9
CASRMNTGELFF
TGTGCCAGCAGGATGAACACCGGGGAGCTGTTTTTT
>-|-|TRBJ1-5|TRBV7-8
CASSLEGYLSNQPQHF
TGTGCCAGCAGCTTAGAGGGATACCTCTCCAATCAGCCCCAGCATTTT
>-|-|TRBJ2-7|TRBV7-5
CVRSLGGFEQYF
TGTGTCAGAAGCTTAGGGGGGTTCGAGCAGTACTTC
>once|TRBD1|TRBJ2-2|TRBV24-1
CATSDLIGTGVTTGELFF
TGTGCCACCAGTGATTTAATCGGAACAGGGGTGACCACCGGGGAGCTGTTTTTT
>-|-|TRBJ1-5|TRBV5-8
CASSPVGTDQPQHF
TGTGCCAGCAGCCCCGTCGGGACTGATCAGCCCCAGCATTTT
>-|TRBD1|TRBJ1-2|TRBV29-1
CSVSPEDRDHGYTF
TGCAGCGTTTCTCCGGAGGACAGGGACCATGGCTACACCTTC
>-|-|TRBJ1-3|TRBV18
CASSPPSVPNTIYF
TGTGCCAGCTCACCACCATCGGTTCCCAACACCATATATTTT
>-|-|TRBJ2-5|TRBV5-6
CASSFGRARETQYF
TGTGCCAGCAGCTTTGGCAGGGCAAGGGAGACCCAGTACTTC
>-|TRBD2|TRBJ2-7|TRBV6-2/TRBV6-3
CASSYSAGVYEQYF
TGTGCCAGCAGTTACTCCGCGGGGGTATACGAGCAGTACTTC
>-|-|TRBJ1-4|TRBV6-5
CASSLSATNEKLFF
TGTGCCAGCAGTTTATCCGCAACTAATGAAAAACTGTTTTTT
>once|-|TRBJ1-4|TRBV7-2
CASSLAGAHATNEKLFF
TGTGCCAGCAGCTTAGCAGGGGCCCACGCAACTAATGAAAAACTGTTTTTT
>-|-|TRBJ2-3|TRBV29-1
CSVDGLASGTDTQYF
TGCAGCGTTGACGGGTTGGCTAGCGGCACAGATACGCAGTATTTT
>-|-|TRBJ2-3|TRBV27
CASSLGLGVVRTDTQYF
TGTGCCAGCAGTTTAGGTTTAGGGGTCGTTCGCACAGATACGCAGTATTTT
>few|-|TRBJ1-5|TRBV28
CASSLGQSNQPQHF
TGTGCCAGCAGTTTAGGTCAGAGCAATCAGCCCCAGCATTTT
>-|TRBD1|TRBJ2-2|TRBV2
CASSEVRQGASNTGELFF
TGTGCCAGCAGTGAAGTCAGACAGGGGGCGTCGAACACCGGGGAGCTGTTTTTT
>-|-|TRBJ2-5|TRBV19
CASSGLVQETQYF
TGTGCCAGTAGTGGACTGGTTCAAGAGACCCAGTACTTC
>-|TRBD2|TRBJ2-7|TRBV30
CAWSVVAGGPEQYF
TGTGCCTGGAGTGTTGTAGCGGGGGGCCCCGAACAGTACTTC
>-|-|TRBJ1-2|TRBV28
CASGYRAPYGYTF
TGTGCCAGCGGTTACAGGGCTCCCTATGGCTACACCTTC
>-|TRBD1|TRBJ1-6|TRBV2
CASSETGTDNSPLHF
TGTGCCAGCAGTGAGACAGGGACCGATAATTCACCCCTCCACTTT
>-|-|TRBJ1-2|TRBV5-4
CASSLAPTSTRVGYTF
TGTGCCAGCAGCTTGGCCCCGACTTCAACACGGGTTGGCTACACCTTC
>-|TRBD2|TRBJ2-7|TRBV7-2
CASSSLAGGTYEQYF
TGTGCCAGCAGCTCCTTAGCGGGAGGGACCTACGAGCAGTACTTC
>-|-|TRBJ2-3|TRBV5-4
CASSFQLDTQYF
TGTGCCAGCAGCTTTCAGTTGGATACGCAGTATTTT
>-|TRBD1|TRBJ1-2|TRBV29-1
CSVETPGGGYGYTF
TGCAGCGTTGAGACACCAGGGGGCGGCTATGGCTACACCTTC
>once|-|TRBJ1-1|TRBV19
CASSTPVWGGANTEAFF
TGTGCCAGTAGCACCCCCGTGTGGGGGGGGGCGAACACTGAAGCTTTCTTT
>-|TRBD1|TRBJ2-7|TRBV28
CASTHGDRAYEQYF
TGTGCCAGCACCCATGGGGACAGAGCCTACGAGCAGTACTTC
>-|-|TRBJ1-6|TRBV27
CASSLGGNSPLHF
TGTGCCAGCAGTCTAGGCGGGAATTCACCCCTCCACTTT
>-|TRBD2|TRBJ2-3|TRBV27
CASRKWTSPTDTQYF
TGTGCCAGCAGAAAATGGACTAGCCCCACAGATACGCAGTATTTT
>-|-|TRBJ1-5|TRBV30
CAWEGGSNQPQHF
TGTGCCTGGGAGGGGGGTAGCAATCAGCCCCAGCATTTT
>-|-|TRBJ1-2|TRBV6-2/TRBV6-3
CASSSHSTRATYYGYTF
TGTGCCAGCAGTTCCCATTCGACAAGAGCGACCTACTATGGCTACACCTTC
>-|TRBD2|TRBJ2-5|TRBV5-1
CASSKLAGEETQYF
TGCGCCAGCAGCAAACTAGCGGGGGAAGAGACCCAGTACTTC
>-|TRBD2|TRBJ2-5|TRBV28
CASSRPGTNNQETQYF
TGTGCCAGCAGCCGCCCCGGGACTAACAACCAAGAGACCCAGTACTTC
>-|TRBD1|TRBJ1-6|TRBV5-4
CASSLPGGSGNSPLHF
TGTGCCAGCAGCTTGCCAGGGGGCAGTGGCAATTCACCCCTCCACTTT
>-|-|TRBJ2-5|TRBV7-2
CASSSRGWGETQYF
TGTGCCAGCAGCTCAAGAGGCTGGGGGGAGACCCAGTACTTC
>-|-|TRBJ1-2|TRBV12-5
CASGFDSGWGSIYGYTF
TGTGCTAGTGGTTTCGACTCGGGATGGGGTAGTATCTATGGCTACACCTTC
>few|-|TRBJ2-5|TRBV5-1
CASSPEVGPEETQYF
TGCGCCAGCAGCCCTGAGGTAGGGCCAGAAGAGACCCAGTACTTC
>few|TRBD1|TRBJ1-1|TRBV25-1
CASSEWTGPRGDTEAFF
TGTGCCAGCAGTGAATGGACAGGACCACGGGGGGACACTGAAGCTTTCTTT
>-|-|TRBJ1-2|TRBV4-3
CASSQASVLNYGYTF
TGCGCCAGCAGCCAAGCTTCGGTTCTAAACTATGGCTACACCTTC
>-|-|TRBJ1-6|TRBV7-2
CASSLDRGRTYNSPLHF
TGTGCCAGCAGCTTAGACCGTGGCAGAACGTATAATTCACCCCTCCACTTT